Described below is a single TCR beta chain sequence and its context. This CDR3 comprises 12 residues. The V end lost 8 bases, the J end lost 4 bases, and 11 bases lay between the germline ends. Per germline, CDR1 SGHDN and CDR2 FVKESK. The source of the sample is a study of technical replicates of blood from several donors. Sequencing used immunoSEQ multiplex PCR; TCRdb keeps in-frame clones, though not all of them. The table records some 70,000 clones, roughly 95% of them present only once. This receptor was obtained from a human donor in good health. The sample consisted of T cells isolated from PBMCs. The chain links TRBV14 to TRBJ1-2; D might be TRBD1 (5 bases). This chain's CDR3 is CASAGPTYGYTF. Written as DNA, the CDR3 is TGTGCCAGCGCGGGACCGACCTATGGCTACACCTTC.